This T cell receptor beta chain emerged from a study of T cell changes during pregnancy in multiple sclerosis (dated by TCRdb to between 2018 and 2020). About the investigation overall: The study examined how the T cell repertoire changed over the course of pregnancy in women with multiple sclerosis.

Library generation was performed with the immunoSEQ multiplex PCR assay. TCRdb obtained this table from immuneACCESS and retained in-frame rearrangements with V and J assigned. These tables miss some clones; where compared with another copy, unresolved V genes account for less than half of the shortfall, and the remainder is unexplained. The table for this sample lists approximately 22,000 clones; more than 75% of them were counted only once. Of the sample, 0.74% is held by the ten largest clones. Concerning this clone: Which antigen it targets is not known. No base quality values were provided; no much bigger clone lies one nucleotide off.

CDR1 and CDR2, looked up from the germline V gene (reference sequence), are LNHDA and SQIVND. The CDR3 contains 13 residues, cysteine and phenylalanine counted. Only the CDR3 DNA is retained, 39 bases long and in frame from the first base. Trimming takes 5 bases off V and 1 base off J; junction bases not matched to a gene: 2. The rearrangement joined TRBV19 to TRBJ2-7; 7 bases in the middle match TRBD1. The source is a female donor in good health, enrolled as a control in a pregnancy study. Here the sequenced sample was CD4+ T cells from peripheral blood mononuclear cells, taken in the first trimester of pregnancy. The CDR3 protein sequence reads: CASSLDRSYEQYF. The nucleotide sequence reads as follows: TGTGCCAGTAGTTTGGACAGGTCCTACGAGCAGTACTTC.